The clone carrying this T cell receptor beta chain came up many times. Its antigen remains unidentified. This record belongs to a study of CD8 T cells in ankylosing spondylitis. Study-level points and caveats: A subset of motif variants has previously been described in the synovial fluid and blood of reactive arthritis.

This CDR3 region has 15 residues. Germline loops: CDR1 SEHNR, CDR2 FQNEAQ (reference sequence). Germline trimming cut 0 bases from V and 4 bases from J; bases unmatched to any gene: 1. TCRdb reprocessed the 5' RACE reads with MiXCR, giving one entry per CDR3 protein. The table has about 150,000 distinct CDR3 sequences, over 9.5% seen once. The chain combines TRBV7-9 with TRBJ1-5; 9 nucleotides line up with TRBD1. The receptor comes from a female donor with ankylosing spondylitis or in good health (not recorded which). Sequenced: blood, either unsorted or a sorted T cell fraction (not recorded which). The CDR3: CASSLAGTGNQPQHF. The CDR3 bases are TGTGCCAGCAGCTTAGCGGGGACAGGGAATCAGCCCCAGCATTTT. The full variable domain, in which reference TRBV7-9 and TRBJ1-5 provide the parts outside the CDR3, is DTGVSQNPRHKITKRGQNVTFRCDPISEHNRLYWYRQTLGQGPEFLTYFQNEAQLEKSRLLSDRFSAERPKGSFSTLEIQRTEQGDSAMYLCASSLAGTGNQPQHFGDGTRLSIL.